The rows below give T cell receptor beta chains drawn from one sample of a study of cytomegalovirus exposure and HLA in healthy donors. Libraries were prepared by immunoSEQ multiplex PCR; TCRdb keeps only in-frame clonotypes and omits some of them. The sample holds under 250,000 clones; about 85% are singletons and the top ten take around 0.23%. Sequenced sample: PBMCs. The origin of the receptors is a girl between 2 and 10 years old in good health and CMV-seronegative. The CDR3 runs from the conserved cysteine through the conserved F or W. The D gene is left open where the match is weak. Clone sizes are given selectively: once, few, many, or a class where the clone is expanded.

v_gene	d_gene	abundance	j_gene	CDR3nt	CDR3aa
TRBV5-1	NA	NA	TRBJ2-7	TGCGCCAGCAGGGAGGGCGGGACCACCTACGAGCAGTACTTC	CASREGGTTYEQYF
TRBV6-5	NA	NA	TRBJ2-7	TGTGCCAGCAGACCCCCAACCGCGAACGAGCAGTACTTC	CASRPPTANEQYF
TRBV11-2	TRBD1	NA	TRBJ2-7	TGTGCCAGCAGCTTCGGGACAGGGGGACCGATCTCCTACGAGCAGTACTTC	CASSFGTGGPISYEQYF
TRBV4-2	NA	NA	TRBJ2-3	TGTGCCAGCAGCCAAGGCGGCAGCACAGATACGCAGTATTTT	CASSQGGSTDTQYF
TRBV7-9	NA	few	TRBJ1-5	TGTGCCAGCAGCTTTGATCTGGGGGCGAGTGGCAATCAGCCCCAGCATTTT	CASSFDLGASGNQPQHF
TRBV6-1	TRBD2	NA	TRBJ2-1	TGTGCCAGCAGTGGGGCTAGCGGGAGGACTACTAGCTCCTACAATGAGCAGTTCTTC	CASSGASGRTTSSYNEQFF
TRBV7-9	TRBD2	NA	TRBJ2-7	TGTTCCAGCAGCTTAGATTCACTAGCGGGAGCGGGATGGAACGAGCAGTACTTC	CSSSLDSLAGAGWNEQYF
TRBV30	TRBD2	few	TRBJ2-2	TGTGCCTGGAGTGGGATGCGGACTAGCCGATACGGGGGGGAGCTGTTTTTT	CAWSGMRTSRYGGELFF
TRBV6-5	TRBD2	NA	TRBJ2-5	TGTGCCAGCAGTTACTCGAGTGTAGCGGGGCCAGAGACCCAGTACTTC	CASSYSSVAGPETQYF
TRBV11-2	NA	once	TRBJ1-2	TGTGCCAGCAGCTTCTACAGGGACCACTATGGCTACACCTTC	CASSFYRDHYGYTF
TRBV15	NA	NA	TRBJ1-6	TGTGCCACCAGCAGTGGGCCGCGTGGTTCACCCCTCCACTTT	CATSSGPRGSPLHF
TRBV5-1	NA	NA	TRBJ2-5	TGCGCCAGCAGCTTGTTGGGGATCGGGGGAGAGACCCAGTACTTC	CASSLLGIGGETQYF
TRBV2	TRBD1	NA	TRBJ1-5	TGTGCCACAAGACAGGGGTCGAGCAACCAGCCCCAGCATTTT	CATRQGSSNQPQHF
TRBV4-1	NA	NA	TRBJ2-3	TGCGCCAGCAGCCAAGAGGTGGGCTCCGATACGCAGTATTTT	CASSQEVGSDTQYF
TRBV27	TRBD1	NA	TRBJ1-5	TGTGCCAGCAGTCAGGGGACAGGGGGATACAATCAGCCCCAGCATTTT	CASSQGTGGYNQPQHF
TRBV6-4	TRBD1	NA	TRBJ1-1	TGTGCCAGCAGTCGGGACAGTTACACTGAAGCTTTCTTT	CASSRDSYTEAFF
TRBV10-2	NA	NA	TRBJ2-2	TGCGCCAGCAGTGAGTCGCCGGCGAACACCGGGGAGCTGTTTTTT	CASSESPANTGELFF
TRBV27	TRBD2	NA	TRBJ2-1	TGTGCCAGCAGTTTATCCCGCGGCGCATTCCGATTAGCGGGAGGTTACAATGAGCAGTTCTTC	CASSLSRGAFRLAGGYNEQFF
TRBV5-6	NA	NA	TRBJ1-1	TGTGCCGTCTCCTCGCCCGGAGCACCTTTTGAAGCTTTCTTT	CAVSSPGAPFEAFF
TRBV6-5	TRBD1	NA	TRBJ1-4	TGTGCCAGCAGTTACAGACAGGGGCCTGGTCGCCTGTTTTTT	CASSYRQGPGRLFF
TRBV2	NA	NA	TRBJ2-7	TGTGCCAGCATCATCGGGGGTTCCCCCTACGAGCAGTACTTC	CASIIGGSPYEQYF
TRBV9	NA	NA	TRBJ2-5	TGTGCCAGCAGCGTAGGGGGCGTCCAAGAGACCCAGTACTTC	CASSVGGVQETQYF
TRBV7-2	NA	NA	TRBJ2-7	TGTGCCAGCAGCCCCCCCGGACTACAGACCTACGAGCAGTACTTC	CASSPPGLQTYEQYF
TRBV5-4	NA	NA	TRBJ2-2	TGTGCCAGCAGTCCCGCGCCCCAGGGCGCCACCGGGGAGCTGTTTTTT	CASSPAPQGATGELFF
TRBV6-4	NA	few	TRBJ2-3	TGTGCCAGCAGTGCGGCTAGCGGCACAGATACGCAGTATTTT	CASSAASGTDTQYF
TRBV5-4	TRBD1	NA	TRBJ1-6	TGTGCCAGCAGCCTGAGACAGGGTGGTTCACCCCTCCACTTT	CASSLRQGGSPLHF
TRBV6-4	TRBD2	NA	TRBJ2-3	TGTGCCAGCAGTGAATCTAGCGGGAGCACAGATACGCAGTATTTT	CASSESSGSTDTQYF
TRBV5-1	TRBD1	NA	TRBJ2-3	TGCGCCAGCAGCCAGGGACAGGGAGATACGCAGTATTTT	CASSQGQGDTQYF
TRBV2	NA	NA	TRBJ2-3	TGTGCCAGCAGTGTTGCGGCTAGCACAGATACGCAGTATTTT	CASSVAASTDTQYF
TRBV9	NA	NA	TRBJ2-2	TGTGCCAGCAGCCTAGCTCCGATCTCTTCCGGGAACACCGGGGAGCTGTTTTTT	CASSLAPISSGNTGELFF
TRBV7-8	NA	NA	TRBJ2-2	TGTGCCAGCAGCTCTACGTTGGACACCGGGGAGCTGTTTTTT	CASSSTLDTGELFF
TRBV7-2	NA	NA	TRBJ1-5	TGTGCCAGCAGCTTAGGGAGTTATAGCAATCAGCCCCAGCATTTT	CASSLGSYSNQPQHF
TRBV7-9	NA	NA	TRBJ1-1	TGTGCCAGCAGCTTCCCGGTGACAGGGAACACTGAAGCTTTCTTT	CASSFPVTGNTEAFF
TRBV7-9	TRBD2	NA	TRBJ2-1	TGTGCCAGCAGCTTAGTAGCGGGAGGACAGGATGAGCAGTTCTTC	CASSLVAGGQDEQFF
TRBV2	NA	NA	TRBJ1-6	TGTGCCAGGGGAGGGGTAACCTATAATTCACCCCTCCACTTT	CARGGVTYNSPLHF
TRBV28	TRBD1	NA	TRBJ2-7	TGTGCCAGCAGTTTGACAGGGGGCGGGCAGTACTTC	CASSLTGGGQYF
TRBV9	TRBD1	NA	TRBJ2-2	TGTGCCAGCAGCGTAGTAGGGACAGGGGGCCCCGGGGAGCTGTTTTTT	CASSVVGTGGPGELFF
TRBV2	NA	NA	TRBJ2-7	TGTGCCAGCGGGACAACCTACGAGCAGTACTTC	CASGTTYEQYF
TRBV4-2	NA	NA	TRBJ1-2	TGTGCCAGCAGCCAAGATAGTTTCCCTGGAGGGAAGGGCTACACCTTC	CASSQDSFPGGKGYTF
TRBV6-1	TRBD1	NA	TRBJ2-7	TGTGCCAGCAGTGGGGGGACAGGGATGGTCCACGAGCAGTACTTC	CASSGGTGMVHEQYF
TRBV10-3	NA	once	TRBJ1-2	TGTGCCATCAGTGAGTCTTATTATGGCTACACCTTC	CAISESYYGYTF
TRBV11-2	NA	NA	TRBJ1-4	TGTGCCAGCAGCTCAGGTCCAACTAATGAAAAACTGTTTTTT	CASSSGPTNEKLFF
TRBV18	NA	NA	TRBJ2-7	TGTGCCAGCTCACCTCTGGGGCAAGAGCAGTACTTC	CASSPLGQEQYF
TRBV7-6	NA	NA	TRBJ2-7	TGTGCCAGCAGCCAACAATCCTTCTCCTACGAGCAGTACTTC	CASSQQSFSYEQYF
TRBV27	NA	NA	TRBJ2-7	TGTGCCAGCCGAGGTAGCGGCGAGCAGTACTTC	CASRGSGEQYF
TRBV6-1	NA	few	TRBJ1-6	TGTGCCAGCAGTGCATACGAGAGCTCCTATAATTCACCCCTCCACTTT	CASSAYESSYNSPLHF
TRBV6-1	NA	once	TRBJ1-1	TGTGCCAGCAGTGGGGGGAGGTTTGACAGCCGACTGGCTGAAGCTTTCTTT	CASSGGRFDSRLAEAFF